This T cell receptor (beta chain) is drawn from a study of T cell repertoires in cytomegalovirus infection. Study in general: Recently identified HLA-C-restricted and well-studied HLA-B-restricted CMV epitopes were used. Evidence of both CMV infection and a matching HLA type came from public TCR beta signatures.

A word on this clonotype: Its antigen is undetermined.

Study conclusions and caveats: Dominant in the ex vivo response were TCR beta clonotypes restricted by HLA-C and specific for CMV. Frequencies of public TCR beta families were cumulated, and this identified carriers of CMV plus the relevant HLA.

Per the germline V gene, CDR1 is DFQATT and CDR2 is SNEGSKA (reference sequence). The CDR3 length is 12 residues. V was clipped by 6 bases and J by 7 bases, with 13 bases between them. A single record per CDR3 protein comes from TCRdb applying MiXCR to the reads. The data hold approximately 120,000 distinct CDR3 sequences, with around 30% observed a single time. The sequences come from CD8+ T cells from cultured PBMCs, collected from culture after CMV antigen stimulation. This clonotype was sampled from a human donor in good health (CMV status not recorded). Some clones in this sample may be carry-over from other donors' samples. The V and J genes are TRBV20-1 and TRBJ2-1; D possibly corresponds to TRBD2 (5 bases). The chain's CDR3 is CSAAEEVNEQFF. In DNA, the CDR3 is TGCAGTGCCGCAGAGGAGGTAAATGAGCAGTTCTTC.